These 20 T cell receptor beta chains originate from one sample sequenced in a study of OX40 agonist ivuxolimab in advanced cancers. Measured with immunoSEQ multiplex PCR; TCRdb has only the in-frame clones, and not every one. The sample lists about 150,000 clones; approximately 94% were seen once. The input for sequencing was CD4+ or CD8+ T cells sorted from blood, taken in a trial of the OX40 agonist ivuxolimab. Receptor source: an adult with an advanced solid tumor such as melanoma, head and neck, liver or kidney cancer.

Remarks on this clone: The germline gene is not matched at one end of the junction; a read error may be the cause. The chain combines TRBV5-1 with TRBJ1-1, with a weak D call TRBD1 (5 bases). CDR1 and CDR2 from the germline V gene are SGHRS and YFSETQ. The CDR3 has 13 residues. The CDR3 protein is CASSLGTGNEAFF. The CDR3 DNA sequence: TGTGCCAGCAGCTTGGGGACGGGTAATGAAGCTTTCTTT.

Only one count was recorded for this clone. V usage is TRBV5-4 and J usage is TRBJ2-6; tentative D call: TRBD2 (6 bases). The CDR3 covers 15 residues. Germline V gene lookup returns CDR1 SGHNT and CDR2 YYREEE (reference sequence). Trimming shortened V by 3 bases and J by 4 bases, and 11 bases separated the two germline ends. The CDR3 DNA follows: TGTGCCAGCAGCTGGCGGGACGCCGGGGCCAACGTCCTGACTTTC. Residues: CASSWRDAGANVLTF.

CDR3 bases: TGCGCCAGCAGCTTTGCCAGGGACAGCCCTGCGAACACCGGGGAGCTGTTTTTT. The encoded protein is CASSFARDSPANTGELFF. This chain joins TRBV5-1 and TRBJ2-2, with TRBD1 matching 7 bases. Germline V gene lookup returns CDR1 SGHRS and CDR2 YFSETQ. J gave up 0 bases and V 2 bases, and 10 bases lay outside the gene matches. The CDR3 contains 18 residues.

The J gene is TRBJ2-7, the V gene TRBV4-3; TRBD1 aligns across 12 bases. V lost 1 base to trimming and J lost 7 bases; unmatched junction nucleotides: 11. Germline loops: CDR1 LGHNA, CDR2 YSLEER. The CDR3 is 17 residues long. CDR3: CASSQGGPGQGAREQYF. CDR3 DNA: TGCGCCAGCAGCCAAGGGGGGCCGGGACAGGGGGCGAGGGAGCAGTACTTC.

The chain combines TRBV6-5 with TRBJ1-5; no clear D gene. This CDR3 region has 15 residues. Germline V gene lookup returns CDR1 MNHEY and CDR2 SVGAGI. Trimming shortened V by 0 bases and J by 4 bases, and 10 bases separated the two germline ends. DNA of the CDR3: TGTGCCAGCAGTTACTCAGGCAGGCTAAATCAGCCCCAGCATTTT. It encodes CASSYSGRLNQPQHF.

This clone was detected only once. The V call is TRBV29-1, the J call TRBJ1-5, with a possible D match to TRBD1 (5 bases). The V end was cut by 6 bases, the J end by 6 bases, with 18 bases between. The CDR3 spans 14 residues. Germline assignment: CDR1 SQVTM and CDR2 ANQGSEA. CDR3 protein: CSVSGEGNSQPQHF. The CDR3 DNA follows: TGCAGCGTCAGTGGGGAGGGGAATAGTCAGCCCCAGCATTTT.

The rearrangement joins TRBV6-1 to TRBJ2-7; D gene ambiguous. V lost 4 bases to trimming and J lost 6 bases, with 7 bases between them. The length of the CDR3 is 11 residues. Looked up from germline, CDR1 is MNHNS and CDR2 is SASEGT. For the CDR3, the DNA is TGTGCCAGCAGTGGGTGGGGCGAGCAGTACTTC. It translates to CASSGWGEQYF.

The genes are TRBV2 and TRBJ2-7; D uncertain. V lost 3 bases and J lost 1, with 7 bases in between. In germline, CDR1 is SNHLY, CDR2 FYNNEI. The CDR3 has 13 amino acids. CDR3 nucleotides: TGTGCCAGCAGTGAGAACGGATCCTACGAGCAGTACTTC. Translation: CASSENGSYEQYF.

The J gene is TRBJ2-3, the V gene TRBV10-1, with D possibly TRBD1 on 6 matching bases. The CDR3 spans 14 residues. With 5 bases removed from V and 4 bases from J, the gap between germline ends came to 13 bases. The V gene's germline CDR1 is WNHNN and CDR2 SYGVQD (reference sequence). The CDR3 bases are TGCGCCAGCAGTACAGGGTCGCGGGCAGATACGCAGTATTTT. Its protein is CASSTGSRADTQYF.

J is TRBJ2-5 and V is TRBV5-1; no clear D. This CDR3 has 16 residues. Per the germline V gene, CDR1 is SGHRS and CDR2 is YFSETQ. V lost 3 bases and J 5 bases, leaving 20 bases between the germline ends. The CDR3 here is CASSSRPPGRQETQYF. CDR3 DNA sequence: TGCGCCAGCAGCTCCCGTCCCCCTGGGCGTCAGGAGACCCAGTACTTC.

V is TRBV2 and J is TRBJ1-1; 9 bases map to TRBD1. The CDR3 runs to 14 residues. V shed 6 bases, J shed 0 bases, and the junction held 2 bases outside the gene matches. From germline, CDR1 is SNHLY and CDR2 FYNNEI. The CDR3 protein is CASRQGALNTEAFF. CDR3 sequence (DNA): TGTGCCAGCAGACAGGGGGCATTGAACACTGAAGCTTTCTTT.

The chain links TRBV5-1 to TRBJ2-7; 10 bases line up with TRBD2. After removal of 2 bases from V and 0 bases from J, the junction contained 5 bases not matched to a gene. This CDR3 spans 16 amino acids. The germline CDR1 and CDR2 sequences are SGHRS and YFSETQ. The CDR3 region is CASSFLTSGLSYEQYF. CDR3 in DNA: TGCGCCAGCAGCTTTTTGACTAGCGGGCTCTCCTACGAGCAGTACTTC.

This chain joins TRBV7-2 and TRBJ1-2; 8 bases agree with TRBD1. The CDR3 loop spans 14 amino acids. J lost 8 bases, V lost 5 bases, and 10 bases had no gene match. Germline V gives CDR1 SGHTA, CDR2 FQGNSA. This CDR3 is CASSQQGATGGYTF. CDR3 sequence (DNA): TGTGCCAGCAGCCAGCAGGGGGCCACGGGAGGCTACACCTTC.

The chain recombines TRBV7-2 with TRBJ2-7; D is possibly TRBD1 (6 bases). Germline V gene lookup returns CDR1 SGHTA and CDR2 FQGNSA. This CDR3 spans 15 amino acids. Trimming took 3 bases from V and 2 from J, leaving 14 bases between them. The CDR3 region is CASSFTGYGPYEQYF. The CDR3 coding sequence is TGTGCCAGCAGCTTCACAGGGTATGGGCCCTACGAGCAGTACTTC.

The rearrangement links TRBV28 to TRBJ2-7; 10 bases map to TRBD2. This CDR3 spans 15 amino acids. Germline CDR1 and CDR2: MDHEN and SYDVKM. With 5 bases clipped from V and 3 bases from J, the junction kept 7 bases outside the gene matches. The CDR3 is CASSNLASGGYEQYF. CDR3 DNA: TGTGCCAGCAGTAACCTGGCTAGCGGGGGCTACGAGCAGTACTTC.

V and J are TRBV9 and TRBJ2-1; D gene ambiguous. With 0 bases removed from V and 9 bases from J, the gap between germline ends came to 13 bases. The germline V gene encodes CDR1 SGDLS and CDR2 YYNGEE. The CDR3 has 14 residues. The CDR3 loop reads CASSVVESYGEQFF. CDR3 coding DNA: TGTGCCAGCAGCGTAGTCGAGTCTTACGGTGAGCAGTTCTTC.

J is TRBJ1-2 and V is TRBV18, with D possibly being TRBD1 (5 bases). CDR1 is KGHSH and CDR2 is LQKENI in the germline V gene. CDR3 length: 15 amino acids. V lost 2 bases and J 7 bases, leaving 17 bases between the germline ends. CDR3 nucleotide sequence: TGTGCCAGCTCACCAGTGAACAGCCCCAGGGCTGGCTACACCTTC. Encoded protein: CASSPVNSPRAGYTF.

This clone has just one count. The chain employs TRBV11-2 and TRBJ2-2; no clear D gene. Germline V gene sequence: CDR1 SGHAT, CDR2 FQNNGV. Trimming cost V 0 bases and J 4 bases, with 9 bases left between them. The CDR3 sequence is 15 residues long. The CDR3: CASSLDSGPTGELFF. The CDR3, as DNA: TGTGCCAGCAGCTTAGATTCCGGGCCCACCGGGGAGCTGTTTTTT.

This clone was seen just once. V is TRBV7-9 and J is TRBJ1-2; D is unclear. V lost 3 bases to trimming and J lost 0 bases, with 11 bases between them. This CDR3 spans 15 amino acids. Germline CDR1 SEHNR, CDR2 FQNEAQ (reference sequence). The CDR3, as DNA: TGTGCCAGCAGCTTGGTGTCAGATGCTAACTATGGCTACACCTTC. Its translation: CASSLVSDANYGYTF.

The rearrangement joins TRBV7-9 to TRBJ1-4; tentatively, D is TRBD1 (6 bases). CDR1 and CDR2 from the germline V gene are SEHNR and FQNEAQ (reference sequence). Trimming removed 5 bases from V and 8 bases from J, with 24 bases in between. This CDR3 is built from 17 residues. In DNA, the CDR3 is TGTGCCAGCAGCGCCGGGCGGGGGGGCACTTGGGAAGAAAAACTGTTTTTT. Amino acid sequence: CASSAGRGGTWEEKLFF.